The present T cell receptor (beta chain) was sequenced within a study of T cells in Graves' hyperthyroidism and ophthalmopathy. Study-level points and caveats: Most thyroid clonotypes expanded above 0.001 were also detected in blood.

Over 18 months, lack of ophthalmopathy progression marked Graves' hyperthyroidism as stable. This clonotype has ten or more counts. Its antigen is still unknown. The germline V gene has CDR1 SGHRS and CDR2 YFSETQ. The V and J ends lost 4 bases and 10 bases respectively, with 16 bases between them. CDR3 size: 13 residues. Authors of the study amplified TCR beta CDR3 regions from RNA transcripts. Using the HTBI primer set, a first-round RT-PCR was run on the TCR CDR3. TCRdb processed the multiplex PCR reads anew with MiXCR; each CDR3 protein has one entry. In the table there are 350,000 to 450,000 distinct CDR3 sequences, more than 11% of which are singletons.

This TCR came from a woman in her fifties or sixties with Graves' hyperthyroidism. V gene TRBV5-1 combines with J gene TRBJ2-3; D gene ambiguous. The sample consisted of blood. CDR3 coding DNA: TGCGCCAGCAGCACCCCGGGCTTCAACCCGCAGTATTTT. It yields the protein CASSTPGFNPQYF.